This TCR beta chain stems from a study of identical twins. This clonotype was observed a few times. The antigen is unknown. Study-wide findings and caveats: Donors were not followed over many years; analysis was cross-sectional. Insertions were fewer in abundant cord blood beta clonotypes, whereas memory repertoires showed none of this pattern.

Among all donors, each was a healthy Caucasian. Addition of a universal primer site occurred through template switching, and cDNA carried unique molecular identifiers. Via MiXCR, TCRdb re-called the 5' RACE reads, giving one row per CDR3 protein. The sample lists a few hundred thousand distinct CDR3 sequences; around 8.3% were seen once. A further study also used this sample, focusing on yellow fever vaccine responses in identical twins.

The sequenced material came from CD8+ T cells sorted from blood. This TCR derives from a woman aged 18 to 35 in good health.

CDR3 loop: CSAERALGNEQFF. Here the CDR3 DNA reads TGCAGTGCTGAGCGGGCCCTCGGGAATGAGCAGTTCTTC. The rearrangement uses TRBV20-1 and TRBJ2-1, with D tentatively TRBD2 (6 bases). V was clipped by 5 bases and J by 7 bases, with 15 bases between them. CDR3 length equals 13 residues. Germline V gene data show CDR1 as DFQATT and CDR2 as SNEGSKA (reference sequence).